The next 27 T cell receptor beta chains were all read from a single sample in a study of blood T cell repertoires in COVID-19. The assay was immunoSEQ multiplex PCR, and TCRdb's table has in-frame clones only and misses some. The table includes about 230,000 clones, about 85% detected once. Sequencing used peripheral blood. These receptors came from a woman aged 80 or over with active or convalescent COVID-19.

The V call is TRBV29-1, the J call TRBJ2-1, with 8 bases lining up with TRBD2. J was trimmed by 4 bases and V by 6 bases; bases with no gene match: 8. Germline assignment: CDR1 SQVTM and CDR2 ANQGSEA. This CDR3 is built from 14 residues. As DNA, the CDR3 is TGCAGCGTGAATAGCGGGAACCAGTACAATGAGCAGTTCTTC. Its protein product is CSVNSGNQYNEQFF.

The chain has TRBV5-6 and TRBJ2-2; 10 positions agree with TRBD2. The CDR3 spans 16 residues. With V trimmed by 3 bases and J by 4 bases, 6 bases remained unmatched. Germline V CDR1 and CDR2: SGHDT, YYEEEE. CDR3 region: CASSWRTSGITGELFF. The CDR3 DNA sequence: TGTGCCAGCAGCTGGAGGACTAGCGGAATCACCGGGGAGCTGTTTTTT.

The CDR3 nucleotides read TGTGCCAGCAGCCGACAGGGGGTTTTGAGAGATACGCAGTATTTT. Translating it yields CASSRQGVLRDTQYF. This chain joins TRBV14 and TRBJ2-3, with 9 bases fitting TRBD1. Germline V gene sequence: CDR1 SGHDN, CDR2 FVKESK. The CDR3 totals 15 residues. V was clipped by 4 bases and J by 5 bases; unmatched bases: 7.

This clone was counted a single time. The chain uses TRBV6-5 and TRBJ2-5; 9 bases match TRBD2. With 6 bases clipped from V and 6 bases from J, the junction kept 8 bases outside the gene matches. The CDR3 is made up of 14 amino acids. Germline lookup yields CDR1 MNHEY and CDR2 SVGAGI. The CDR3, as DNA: TGTGCCAGCAGCCCCGGGCTAGCGGGAAAGACCCAGTACTTC. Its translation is CASSPGLAGKTQYF.

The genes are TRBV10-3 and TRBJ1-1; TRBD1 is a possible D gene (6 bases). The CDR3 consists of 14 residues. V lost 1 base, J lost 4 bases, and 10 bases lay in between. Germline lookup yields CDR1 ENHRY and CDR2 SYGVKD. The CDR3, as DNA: TGTGCCATCAGTGAGTACAGGGAGGGCACTGAAGCTTTCTTT. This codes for CAISEYREGTEAFF.

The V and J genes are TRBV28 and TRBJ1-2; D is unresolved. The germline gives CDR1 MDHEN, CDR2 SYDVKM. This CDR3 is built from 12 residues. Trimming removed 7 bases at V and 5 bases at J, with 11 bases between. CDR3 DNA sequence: TGTGCCAGCACCAATACAAGATATGGCTACACCTTC. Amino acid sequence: CASTNTRYGYTF.

CDR3 loop: CASGPTILGYEQYF. CDR3 DNA: TGTGCTAGTGGTCCGACCATTCTAGGTTACGAGCAGTACTTC. The chain is built from TRBV12-5 and TRBJ2-7; D ambiguous. V gave up 5 bases and J gave up 4 bases, with 15 bases separating them. The CDR3 has 14 amino acids. Looked up from germline, CDR1 is LGHNT and CDR2 is FRNRAP. The whole variable domain, filled in from reference TRBV12-5 and TRBJ2-7, reads DARVTQTPRHKVTEMGQEVTMRCQPILGHNTVFWYRQTMMQGLELLAYFRNRAPLDDSGMPKDRFSAEMPDATLATLKIQPSEPRDSAVYFCASGPTILGYEQYFGPGTRLTVT.

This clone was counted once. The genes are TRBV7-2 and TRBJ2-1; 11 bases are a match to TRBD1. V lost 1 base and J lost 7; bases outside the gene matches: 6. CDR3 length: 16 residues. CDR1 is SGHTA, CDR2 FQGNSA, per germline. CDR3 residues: CASSLGQDRGRNEQFF. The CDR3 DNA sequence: TGTGCCAGCAGCTTAGGCCAGGACAGGGGGCGGAATGAGCAGTTCTTC.

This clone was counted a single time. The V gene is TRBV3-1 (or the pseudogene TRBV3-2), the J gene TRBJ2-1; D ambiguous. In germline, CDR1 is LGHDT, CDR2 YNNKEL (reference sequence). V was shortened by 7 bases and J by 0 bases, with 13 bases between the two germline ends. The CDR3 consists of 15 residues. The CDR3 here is CASNLRESSYNEQFF. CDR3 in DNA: TGTGCCAGCAACCTAAGAGAGAGCTCCTACAATGAGCAGTTCTTC.

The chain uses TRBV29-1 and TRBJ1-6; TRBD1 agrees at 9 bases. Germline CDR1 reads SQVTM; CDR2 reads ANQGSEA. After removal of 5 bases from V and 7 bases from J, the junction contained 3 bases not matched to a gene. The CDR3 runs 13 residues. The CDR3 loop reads CSVIDRGNSPLHF. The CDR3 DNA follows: TGCAGCGTTATTGACAGGGGGAATTCACCCCTCCACTTT.

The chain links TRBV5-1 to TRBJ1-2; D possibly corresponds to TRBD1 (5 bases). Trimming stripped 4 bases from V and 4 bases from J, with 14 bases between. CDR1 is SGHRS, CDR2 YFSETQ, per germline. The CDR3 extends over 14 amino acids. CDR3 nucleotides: TGCGCCAGCAGCACTCAGGGTGCTTTCTATGGCTACACCTTC. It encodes CASSTQGAFYGYTF.

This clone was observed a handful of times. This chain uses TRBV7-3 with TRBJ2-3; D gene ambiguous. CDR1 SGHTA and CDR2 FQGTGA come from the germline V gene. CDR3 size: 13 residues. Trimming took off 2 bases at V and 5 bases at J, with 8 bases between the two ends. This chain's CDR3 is CASSLGERDTQYF. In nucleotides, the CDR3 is TGTGCCAGCAGCTTAGGAGAAAGAGATACGCAGTATTTT.

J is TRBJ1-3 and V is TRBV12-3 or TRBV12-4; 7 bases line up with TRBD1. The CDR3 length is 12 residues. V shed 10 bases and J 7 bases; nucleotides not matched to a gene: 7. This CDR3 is CATRSRGNTIYF. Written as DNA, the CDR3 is TGTGCCACTCGGAGCAGGGGGAACACCATATATTTT.

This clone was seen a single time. The CDR3 protein is CASSLGGGREAGELFF. The CDR3 nucleotides are TGTGCCAGCAGCTTAGGCGGCGGGAGAGAGGCCGGGGAGCTGTTTTTT. The chain combines TRBV5-4 with TRBJ2-2; 7 nucleotides align to TRBD2. This CDR3 comprises 16 residues. Trimming cost V 2 bases and J 6 bases; bases outside gene matches: 10. Germline CDR1 SGHNT, CDR2 YYREEE (reference sequence).

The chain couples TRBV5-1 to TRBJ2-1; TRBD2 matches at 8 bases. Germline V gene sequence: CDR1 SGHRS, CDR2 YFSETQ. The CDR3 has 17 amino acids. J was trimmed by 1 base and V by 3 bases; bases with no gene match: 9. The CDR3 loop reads CASSSPISGDSYNEQFF. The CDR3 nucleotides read TGCGCCAGCAGCTCCCCGATTAGCGGGGATTCCTACAATGAGCAGTTCTTC.

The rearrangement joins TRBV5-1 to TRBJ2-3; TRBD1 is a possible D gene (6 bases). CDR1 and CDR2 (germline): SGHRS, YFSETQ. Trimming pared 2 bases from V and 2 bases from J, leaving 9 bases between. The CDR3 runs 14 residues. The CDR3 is CASSFGQNTDTQYF. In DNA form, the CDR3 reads TGCGCCAGCAGCTTCGGACAGAACACAGATACGCAGTATTTT.

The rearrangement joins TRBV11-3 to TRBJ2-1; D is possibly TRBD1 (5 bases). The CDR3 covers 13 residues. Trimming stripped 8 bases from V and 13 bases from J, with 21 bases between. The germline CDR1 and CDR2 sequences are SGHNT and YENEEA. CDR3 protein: CASGMDKNVYQFF. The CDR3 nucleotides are TGTGCCAGCGGTATGGACAAGAACGTCTACCAGTTCTTC. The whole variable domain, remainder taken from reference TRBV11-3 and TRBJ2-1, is EAGVVQSPRYKIIEKKQPVAFWCNPISGHNTLYWYLQNLGQGPELLIRYENEEAVDDSQLPKDRFSAERLKGVDSTLKIQPAELGDSAVYLCASGMDKNVYQFFGPGTRLTVL.

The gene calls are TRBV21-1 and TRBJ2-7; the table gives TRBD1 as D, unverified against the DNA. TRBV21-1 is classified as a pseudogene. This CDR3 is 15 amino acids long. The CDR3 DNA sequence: TGTGCCAGCAGCAAAGGACAGGGGGTTTTGTACGAGCAGTACTTC. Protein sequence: CASSKGQGVLYEQYF.

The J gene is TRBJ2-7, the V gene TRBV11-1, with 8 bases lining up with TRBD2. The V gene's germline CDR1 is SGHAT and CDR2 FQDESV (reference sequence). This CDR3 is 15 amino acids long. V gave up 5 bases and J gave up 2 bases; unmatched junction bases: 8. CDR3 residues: CASSPTAGGPYEQYF. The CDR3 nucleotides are TGTGCCAGCAGCCCGACCGCGGGAGGACCCTACGAGCAGTACTTC.

CDR3 sequence reads: CASSPGTGGNQPQHF. Written as DNA, the CDR3 is TGTGCCAGCAGTCCCGGGACAGGGGGCAATCAGCCCCAGCATTTT. This chain uses TRBV28 with TRBJ1-5; the match to TRBD1 covers 10 bases. CDR1 MDHEN and CDR2 SYDVKM come from the germline V gene. Unmatched junction bases numbered 3, after V lost 5 bases and J lost 2 bases. There are 15 residues in the CDR3.

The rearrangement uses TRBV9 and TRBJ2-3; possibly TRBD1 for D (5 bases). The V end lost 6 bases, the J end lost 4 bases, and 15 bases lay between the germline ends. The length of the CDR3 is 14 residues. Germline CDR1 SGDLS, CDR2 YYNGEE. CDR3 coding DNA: TGTGCCAGCACGTCAGGGTTTTTCGCAGATACGCAGTATTTT. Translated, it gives CASTSGFFADTQYF.

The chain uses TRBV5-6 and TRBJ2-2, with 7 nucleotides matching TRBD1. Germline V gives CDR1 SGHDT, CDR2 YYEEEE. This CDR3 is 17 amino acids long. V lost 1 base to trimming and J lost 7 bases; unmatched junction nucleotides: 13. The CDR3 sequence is CASSLSQGSGLGGELFF. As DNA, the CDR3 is TGTGCCAGCAGCTTGTCACAGGGGAGTGGCCTTGGCGGGGAGCTGTTTTTT.

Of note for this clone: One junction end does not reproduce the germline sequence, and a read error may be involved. The CDR3: CASSETPGTATQYF. The DNA for the CDR3 is TGTGCCAGCAGCGAGACTCCCGGGACAGCTACGCAGTATTTT. The chain employs TRBV9 and TRBJ2-3, with 7 bases aligning to TRBD1. CDR3 size: 14 residues. The V gene's germline CDR1 is SGDLS and CDR2 YYNGEE.

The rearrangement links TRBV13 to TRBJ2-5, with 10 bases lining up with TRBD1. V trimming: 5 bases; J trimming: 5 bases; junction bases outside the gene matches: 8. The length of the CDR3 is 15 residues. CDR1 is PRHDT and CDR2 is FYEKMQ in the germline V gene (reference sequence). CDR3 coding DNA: TGTGCCAGCAGCCACCGGGACAGGGGTGCTGAGACCCAGTACTTC. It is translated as CASSHRDRGAETQYF.

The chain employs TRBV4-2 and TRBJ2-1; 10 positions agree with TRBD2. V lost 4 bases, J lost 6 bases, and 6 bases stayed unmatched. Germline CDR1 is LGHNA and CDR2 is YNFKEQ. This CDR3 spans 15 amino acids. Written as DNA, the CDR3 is TGTGCCAGCAGCCTCGCGGTAGCGGGGGGCAATGAGCAGTTCTTC. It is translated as CASSLAVAGGNEQFF.

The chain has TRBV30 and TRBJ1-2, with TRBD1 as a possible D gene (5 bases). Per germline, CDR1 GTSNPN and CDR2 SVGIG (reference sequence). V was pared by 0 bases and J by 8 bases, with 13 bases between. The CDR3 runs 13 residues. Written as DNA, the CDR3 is TGTGCCTGGAGTGTACTATCGGGGGTCGGCTACACCTTC. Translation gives CAWSVLSGVGYTF. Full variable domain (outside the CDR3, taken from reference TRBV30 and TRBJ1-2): SQTIHQWPATLVQPVGSPLSLECTVEGTSNPNLYWYRQAAGRGLQLLFYSVGIGQISSEVPQNLSASRPQDRQFILSSKKLLLSDSGFYLCAWSVLSGVGYTFGSGTRLTVV.

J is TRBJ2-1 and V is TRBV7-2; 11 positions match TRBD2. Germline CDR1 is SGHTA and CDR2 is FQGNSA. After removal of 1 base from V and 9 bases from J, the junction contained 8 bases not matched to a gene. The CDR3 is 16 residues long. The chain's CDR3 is CASSLGLAGGRGEQFF. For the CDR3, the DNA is TGTGCCAGCAGCTTAGGGCTAGCGGGAGGACGAGGTGAGCAGTTCTTC.